This TCR beta chain was obtained from a study of identical twins. Per the germline V gene, CDR1 is DFQATT and CDR2 is SNEGSKA (reference sequence). V lost 2 bases to trimming and J lost 4 bases; unmatched junction nucleotides: 11. This CDR3 region has 16 residues. Only a few counts were recorded for this clonotype. The antigen is not known. TCRdb called the 5' RACE reads again in MiXCR, with one record for every CDR3 protein. The sample carries about 730,000 distinct CDR3 sequences, 20% to 25% recorded once. Study outcomes and limitations: The study found weaker excess twin sharing in beta out-of-frame sequences. Reduced insertions were recorded for abundant cord blood beta clonotypes, with no such pattern in memory repertoires.

These data were likewise used in another study, on T cells expressing NK-cell markers. As reported in that work: Source material for TCR beta repertoires consisted of sorted CD3+CD56+NKG2C+, CD3+CD56+NKG2C- and CD3+CD56-NKG2C+ T cells. Among four donors, these clonotypes also ranked first in the CD3+CD56-NKG2C+ fraction.

This chain connects TRBV20-1 to TRBJ2-3; 8 bases line up with TRBD1. Sequencing input: PBMCs. The clonotype was recovered from a woman aged 18-29 years in good health. CDR3 sequence reads: CSARWTGRSIADTQYF. The CDR3 region has the DNA TGCAGTGCTAGATGGACAGGGCGAAGTATCGCAGATACGCAGTATTTT.